This entry concerns a single TCR beta chain. There is no known antigen for this receptor. Per-nucleotide qualities are absent, and no much larger clonotype sits a single base away. The trim is 0 bases for V and 3 bases for J, with a gap of 9 bases between the germline ends. The CDR3 runs 15 amino acids, cysteine and phenylalanine included. Only the CDR3 portion is preserved as DNA: 45 bases, with reading frame beginning at the first base. The germline V gene supplies CDR1 SGHRS and CDR2 YFSETQ. Collaborating institutions collected whole blood in K2EDTA tubes following their own protocols. For TCRbeta analysis, collaborators shipped samples in one of three forms: frozen whole blood, isolated PBMCs, or DNA extracted from either of those sample types. This entry comes from a study of blood T cell repertoires in COVID-19 (dated by TCRdb to the early 2020s). Regarding the study in general: Samples from collaborators originated in the United States, Italy and Spain and spanned both the acute and convalescent phases of COVID-19. The prospective study material was composed of cDNA or gDNA derived from T cells, B-cell-depleted T cells, or PBMCs. Subjects who had been exposed to COVID-19, were actively infected with it, or had recovered from it provided the deeply sampled blood TCRbeta repertoires that made up the dataset. The repertoires were released in a freely available public database meant as a resource for research on the immune response to SARS-CoV-2. The samples were drawn from two sources: the first 160 participants of the ongoing ImmuneRACE study, and 1,000 to 1,500 subjects contributed by 6 global collaborators. The sample metadata nearly always contained a de-identified subject ID, COVID-19 status, age in years and sex. Where available, HLA class I and class II types were taken from metadata supplied by the sample provider and were not determined by assay-based typing.

Overall study outcomes, separate from this receptor: The amount of clinical and demographic metadata varied by source and participant and was provided uncurated.

TCRbeta CDR3 regions were amplified from genomic DNA using the immunoSEQ Assay, a bias-controlled multiplex PCR. Per the authors' processing: Within the assay, amplification of reference gene primers was used to estimate how many nucleated cells each sample contained. Sequence reads were collapsed and filtered to measure the absolute abundance of every unique TCRbeta CDR3 rearrangement. For each sample, productive Simpson clonality was calculated as the square root of Simpson's diversity index across productive rearrangements. TCRdb obtained this table from immuneACCESS and retained in-frame rearrangements with V and J assigned. These tables miss some clones; where compared with another copy, unresolved V genes account for less than half of the shortfall, and the remainder is unexplained. The D gene and trimming were derived from the DNA, and the V and J assignments and clone size from that table. This sample has some 270,000 clones in its table, and roughly 86% of those were observed once. About 8.8% of the sample belongs to the ten largest clones.

The TCR originated in a man aged 35 to 55 with active or convalescent COVID-19. The chain joins TRBV5-1 to TRBJ1-4; TRBD1 is possibly the D segment (6 matching bases). Sequenced material: peripheral blood. CDR3 reads: CASSLGGQPNEKLFF. The nucleotide sequence is given as TGCGCCAGCAGCTTGGGGGGACAACCTAATGAAAAACTGTTTTTT.